This TCR beta chain came from a study of cytomegalovirus exposure and HLA in healthy donors. Comments on this clone: Antigen unknown.

Germline CDR1 is SGHVS and CDR2 is FNYEAQ. The CDR3 has 15 amino acids. Deletions cut 2 bases from V and 1 base from J, with 8 bases between. Primers: 60 Vbeta forward and 13 Jbeta reverse. Produced via immunoSEQ multiplex PCR; TCRdb's table is partial and in-frame only. Of about 190,000 clones listed, 87% were seen once; the top ten hold over 1%. Healthy bone marrow donors made up the cohort. These donors counted as nominally healthy when sampled, but unrecorded immune exposures were likely. The study, taken as a whole, reports: TCR beta sequences reportedly predicted most subjects' HLA-A and HLA-B alleles accurately.

This rearrangement joins TRBV7-6 to TRBJ2-2; D is unresolved. The sequence came from a man between 25 and 39 years old in good health and CMV-seronegative. The source material was PBMCs. The CDR3 region is CASSLFSGNTGELFF. The CDR3 DNA is TGTGCCAGCAGCTTATTCTCAGGGAACACCGGGGAGCTGTTTTTT.